This T cell receptor (beta chain) was captured by sequencing in a study of control samples from healthy donors and cancer patients (TCRdb year 2020). CDR1 is given as SEHNR and CDR2 as FQNEAQ, both from the germline V gene (reference sequence). Compared with germline, V lacks 1 base and J lacks 1 base; bases without a gene match: 5. From the cysteine through the phenylalanine, the CDR3 covers 16 amino acids. Just CDR3 DNA is preserved here, 48 bases in frame from base 1. The method behind the library was the immunoSEQ multiplex PCR assay. This is the immuneACCESS table as TCRdb keeps it, with only in-frame sequences that have V and J called. A part of the clones is gone; compared with another copy, unresolved V genes explain less than half, and the rest is unexplained. The sample contains roughly 180,000 clones, around 90% of them found a single time. Around 2% of the sample is in the top ten clones.

Regarding this clone: Its antigen is not yet known. Per-base qualities were not stored, and no clone one base away is much larger.

The TCR comes from a woman between 40 and 50 years old in good health. The chain is encoded by TRBV7-9 joined to TRBJ2-7; TRBD1 agrees with 9 junctional bases. Sequences were obtained from blood. The CDR3 loop reads CASSLVVTGGSYEQYF. The bases read TGTGCCAGCAGCTTAGTCGTGACAGGGGGTTCCTACGAGCAGTACTTC.